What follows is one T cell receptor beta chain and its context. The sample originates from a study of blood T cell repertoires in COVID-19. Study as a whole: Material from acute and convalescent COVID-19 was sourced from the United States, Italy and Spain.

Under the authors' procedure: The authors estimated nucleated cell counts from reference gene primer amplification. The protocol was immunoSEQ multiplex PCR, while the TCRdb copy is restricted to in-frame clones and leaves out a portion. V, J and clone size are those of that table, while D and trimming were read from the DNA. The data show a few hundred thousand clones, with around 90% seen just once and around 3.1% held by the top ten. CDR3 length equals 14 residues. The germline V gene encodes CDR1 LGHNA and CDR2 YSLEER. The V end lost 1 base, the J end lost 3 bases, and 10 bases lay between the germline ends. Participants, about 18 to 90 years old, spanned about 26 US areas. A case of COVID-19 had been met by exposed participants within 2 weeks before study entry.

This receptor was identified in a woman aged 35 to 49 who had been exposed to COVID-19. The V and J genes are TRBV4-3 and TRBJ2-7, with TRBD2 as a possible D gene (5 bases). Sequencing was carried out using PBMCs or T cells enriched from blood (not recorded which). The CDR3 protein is CASSQGAAGYEQYF. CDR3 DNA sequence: TGCGCCAGCAGCCAAGGAGCGGCGGGCTACGAGCAGTACTTC.